Following are 22 T cell receptor beta chains from one sample sequenced in a study of regulatory T cells in long-lasting Graves disease. Described time point: persistent/refractory GD, antithyroid drugs over 5 years with positive TRAb. PBMC-extracted RNA yielded the TCR library. Arm-PCR with iRepertoire HTBI primers amplified the CDR3 regions for these TCR beta libraries. MiXCR, applied by TCRdb to the multiplex PCR reads, yields one record per CDR3 protein. Of some 450,000 distinct CDR3 sequences listed, about 25% are singletons. This specimen consisted of peripheral blood mononuclear cells (PBMCs), obtained when the disease was refractory, from a patient treated with antithyroid drugs. These receptors came from a female donor with Graves disease.

This clonotype has a handful of counts. This chain uses TRBV28 with TRBJ2-2; TRBD2 aligns across 11 bases. From germline, CDR1 is MDHEN and CDR2 SYDVKM. CDR3 length: 19 residues. With V trimmed by 3 bases and J by 5 bases, 14 bases remained unmatched. In DNA, the CDR3 is TGTGCCAGCAGTTTTCAGGGGCCTACTAGCGGGAGACGGACCGGGGAGCTGTTTTTT. Amino acids: CASSFQGPTSGRRTGELFF.

This clonotype appeared many times. The V call is TRBV12-5, the J call TRBJ1-1, with TRBD1 as a possible D gene (6 bases). There are 14 residues in the CDR3. Looked up from germline, CDR1 is LGHNT and CDR2 is FRNRAP. The germline V and J ends were trimmed by 3 bases and 1 base, with 9 bases remaining between them. CDR3 protein: CASGLTGTNTEAFF. Written as DNA, the CDR3 is TGTGCTAGTGGTTTAACAGGGACGAACACTGAAGCTTTCTTT.

Many counts were recorded for this clonotype. The chain combines TRBV28 with TRBJ1-2; D gene unclear. CDR3 length: 15 residues. V lost 6 bases, J lost 2 bases, and 16 bases lay in between. Looked up from germline, CDR1 is MDHEN and CDR2 is SYDVKM. CDR3: CASSPPGDANYGYTF. The CDR3 nucleotides read TGTGCCAGCAGCCCTCCGGGAGACGCCAACTATGGCTACACCTTC.

This clonotype was picked up many times. This chain uses TRBV2 with TRBJ1-4, with TRBD1 identical over 8 bases. The germline gives CDR1 SNHLY, CDR2 FYNNEI. V gave up 7 bases and J gave up 0 bases; unmatched junction bases: 4. The CDR3 spans 15 residues. The CDR3 reads CASTRTGPTNEKLFF. The CDR3 region has the DNA TGTGCCAGCACCCGGACAGGGCCAACTAATGAAAAACTGTTTTTT.

This clonotype was observed a few times. The chain joins TRBV19 to TRBJ1-2; D uncertain. Germline V gives CDR1 LNHDA, CDR2 SQIVND (reference sequence). The CDR3 has 14 residues. V lost 5 bases, J lost 4 bases, and 14 bases lay in between. The CDR3 loop reads CASSVRAQVYGYTF. The CDR3 DNA sequence: TGTGCCAGTAGTGTACGGGCCCAGGTCTATGGCTACACCTTC. The full variable domain, completed using reference TRBV19 and TRBJ1-2, is DGGITQSPKYLFRKEGQNVTLSCEQNLNHDAMYWYRQDPGQGLRLIYYSQIVNDFQKGDIAEGYSVSREKKESFPLTVTSAQKNPTAFYLCASSVRAQVYGYTFGSGTRLTVV.

The chain combines TRBV30 with TRBJ2-7; D perhaps matches TRBD2 (5 bases). The germline CDR1 and CDR2 sequences are GTSNPN and SVGIG (reference sequence). Trimming removed 3 bases from V and 2 bases from J, with 17 bases in between. This CDR3 has 15 residues. This CDR3 is CAWREAGMPPYEQYF. The CDR3, as DNA: TGTGCCTGGAGAGAAGCCGGGATGCCCCCCTACGAGCAGTACTTC.

This clonotype came up many times. V and J are TRBV6-1 and TRBJ2-7; 11 bases match TRBD2. CDR3 size: 15 residues. Germline V gives CDR1 MNHNS, CDR2 SASEGT. V gave up 6 bases and J gave up 4 bases; unmatched junction bases: 8. The CDR3 DNA is TGTGCCAGCAGCATAGCGGGAGGGCAAGGTTACGAGCAGTACTTC. Its protein is CASSIAGGQGYEQYF.

This clonotype was detected a few times. The chain employs TRBV20-1 and TRBJ1-2; D is ambiguous. Per germline, CDR1 DFQATT and CDR2 SNEGSKA (reference sequence). CDR3 size: 13 residues. Trimming removed 0 bases from V and 4 bases from J, with 9 bases in between. The CDR3 reads CSAREGPGYGYTF. CDR3 sequence (DNA): TGCAGTGCTAGAGAAGGACCGGGCTATGGCTACACCTTC.

This clonotype was detected many times. V is TRBV28 and J is TRBJ1-5; D is unclear. Germline CDR1 MDHEN, CDR2 SYDVKM. The V end lost 6 bases, the J end lost 0 bases, and 15 bases lay between the germline ends. This CDR3 has 16 amino acids. DNA for the CDR3: TGTGCCAGCAGCAGCAAGCGGCCCTATAGCAATCAGCCCCAGCATTTT. It translates to CASSSKRPYSNQPQHF.

This clonotype was recorded at least ten times. This sequence joins TRBV6-1 and TRBJ2-7; 7 bases line up with TRBD2. With 5 bases clipped from V and 3 bases from J, the junction kept 4 bases outside the gene matches. The CDR3 covers 13 residues. Germline-derived CDR1 and CDR2 are MNHNS and SASEGT. DNA for the CDR3: TGTGCCAGCAGTAGACTAGCCTACTACGAGCAGTACTTC. It codes for CASSRLAYYEQYF.

CDR3 in amino acids: CASRRTGVNTGELFF. The DNA for the CDR3 is TGTGCCAGCAGGCGGACAGGGGTTAACACCGGGGAGCTGTTTTTT. The V gene is TRBV6-1, the J gene TRBJ2-2; TRBD1 aligns across 9 bases. CDR1 and CDR2 (germline): MNHNS, SASEGT. V lost 6 bases to trimming and J lost 2 bases; unmatched junction nucleotides: 4. This CDR3 has 15 residues.

This clonotype came up many times. V gene TRBV6-2 or TRBV6-3 combines with J gene TRBJ1-1; perhaps TRBD1 as D (6 bases). Germline CDR1 is MNHEY and CDR2 is SVGEGT. V gave up 0 bases and J gave up 2 bases, with 13 bases separating them. The CDR3 extends over 16 amino acids. The CDR3 DNA sequence: TGTGCCAGCAGTTACTCGCCTAGGACAGAAAACACTGAAGCTTTCTTT. Its protein is CASSYSPRTENTEAFF.

This clonotype was seen ten or more times. The chain uses TRBV28 and TRBJ2-6; TRBD1 might be the D (6 bases). CDR1 is MDHEN, CDR2 SYDVKM, per germline. V dropped 4 bases and J dropped 2 bases, with 9 bases sitting between them. The CDR3 has 15 residues. CDR3 DNA: TGTGCCAGCAGTTCTTACAGGGCTGGGGCCAACGTCCTGACTTTC. It codes for CASSSYRAGANVLTF.

This clonotype has only a few counts. The chain uses TRBV2 and TRBJ2-7; D perhaps matches TRBD2 (5 bases). The CDR3 spans 13 residues. Germline V gives CDR1 SNHLY, CDR2 FYNNEI. Trimming cost V 8 bases and J 6 bases, with 17 bases left between them. DNA for the CDR3: TGTGCCAGCGGGTTGGGAGAATTGGGCGAGCAGTACTTC. Translation: CASGLGELGEQYF.

CDR3 in DNA: TGTGCCAGCAGTCAAGACTGGATCGGGCAGCCCCAGCATTTT. Residues: CASSQDWIGQPQHF. The chain couples TRBV6-2 or TRBV6-3 to TRBJ1-5; D remains unclear. Per germline, CDR1 MNHEY and CDR2 SVGEGT. CDR3 length: 14 amino acids. Trimming took off 5 bases at V and 7 bases at J, with 15 bases between the two ends.

In this sample, this clonotype turned up many times. The chain carries TRBV12-3 or TRBV12-4 and TRBJ1-5, with 8 bases fitting TRBD1. With 5 bases clipped from V and 2 bases from J, the junction kept 17 bases outside the gene matches. The CDR3 runs 19 residues. CDR3 sequence: CASSALGTGLLGRNQPQHF. In DNA, the CDR3 is TGTGCCAGCAGTGCCCTCGGGACAGGCTTACTGGGGCGCAATCAGCCCCAGCATTTT.

This clonotype showed up many times. This chain connects TRBV2 to TRBJ1-2; 10 bases match TRBD1. The CDR3 totals 12 residues. From germline, CDR1 is SNHLY and CDR2 FYNNEI. With V trimmed by 8 bases and J by 8 bases, 5 bases remained unmatched. CDR3 protein: CASGQGEWGYTF. The CDR3 nucleotides are TGTGCCAGCGGACAGGGGGAGTGGGGCTACACCTTC.

This clonotype came up a few times. The rearrangement uses TRBV27 and TRBJ2-6; TRBD1 aligns across 7 bases. The CDR3 covers 19 residues. Germline V gene lookup returns CDR1 MNHEY and CDR2 SMNVEV (reference sequence). V dropped 5 bases and J dropped 2; count of bases not matched to a gene: 15. The CDR3 loop is CASSQNTGTASAGANVLTF. The CDR3 nucleotides are TGTGCCAGCAGTCAGAACACCGGGACAGCTAGTGCTGGGGCCAACGTCCTGACTTTC.

This clonotype was found many times. This chain joins TRBV6-2 or TRBV6-3 and TRBJ2-1; 9 nucleotides agree with TRBD1. The CDR3 covers 14 residues. The V gene end was trimmed by 0 bases and the J gene end by 6 bases; junction bases not matched to a gene: 0. Germline loops: CDR1 MNHEY, CDR2 SVGEGT. The CDR3 is CASSYSGQGNEQFF. In DNA, the CDR3 is TGTGCCAGCAGTTACTCGGGACAGGGCAATGAGCAGTTCTTC.

This clonotype is medium-sized. The chain links TRBV20-1 to TRBJ2-5; 8 nucleotides agree with TRBD1. Germline lookup yields CDR1 DFQATT and CDR2 SNEGSKA (reference sequence). The CDR3 has 13 residues. The J segment lost 1 base and the V segment lost 6 bases, leaving 4 bases of the junction unmatched. DNA of the CDR3: TGCAGTGCGCCACAGGGGGGCCAAGAGACCCAGTACTTC. Translated: CSAPQGGQETQYF.

The sample holds many counts of this clonotype. This chain uses TRBV5-1 with TRBJ2-6; 14 nucleotides line up with TRBD2. This CDR3 is built from 19 residues. Germline CDR1 reads SGHRS; CDR2 reads YFSETQ. J lost 4 bases, V lost 0 bases, and 6 bases had no gene match. The CDR3 here is CASSLAGLAGASGANVLTF. The CDR3 DNA reads as TGCGCCAGCAGCTTGGCGGGACTAGCGGGAGCATCGGGGGCCAACGTCCTGACTTTC.

The CDR3 DNA reads TGTGCCAGCAGGGGGACAGGGGTACGAGCTTTCTTT. This gives the protein CASRGTGVRAFF. V is TRBV28 and J is TRBJ1-1; 10 nucleotides match TRBD1. CDR3 size: 12 residues. With 6 bases clipped from V and 10 bases from J, the junction kept 5 bases outside the gene matches. Germline assignment: CDR1 MDHEN and CDR2 SYDVKM.